These 25 T cell receptor beta chains share one sample of origin, sequenced in a study of lymphopenia after photon versus proton radiotherapy. Generated by immunoSEQ multiplex PCR, the TCRdb table keeps only in-frame clones and is missing some. The repertoire holds around 4,200 clones, roughly 73% seen once, with around half in the top ten. The sample in question was peripheral blood, obtained from a patient treated with proton-based radiotherapy. The receptors originated from an elderly man with esophageal cancer.

In DNA form, the CDR3 reads TGTGCCAGCAGCGGGGAGAGCTCTGGAAACACCATATATTTT. This encodes CASSGESSGNTIYF. The genes are TRBV2 and TRBJ1-3; no firm D call. The CDR3 contains 14 residues. CDR1 and CDR2 from the germline V gene are SNHLY and FYNNEI. V was clipped by 6 bases and J by 0 bases, with 9 bases between them.

V usage is TRBV18 and J usage is TRBJ2-7; D remains unclear. CDR3 length: 12 amino acids. CDR1 and CDR2 from the germline V gene are KGHSH and LQKENI. Trimming cost V 6 bases and J 4 bases, with 10 bases left between them. The CDR3 spells CASSPDGYEQYF. CDR3 in DNA: TGTGCCAGCTCCCCGGACGGATACGAGCAGTACTTC.

This chain joins TRBV6-1 and TRBJ2-3, with 8 bases identical to TRBD1. CDR1 is MNHNS, CDR2 SASEGT, per germline. This CDR3 has 15 residues. V lost 5 bases to trimming and J lost 3 bases; unmatched junction nucleotides: 7. CDR3 nucleotide sequence: TGTGCCAGCAGTCGCCGAGACAGGGGAACAGATACGCAGTATTTT. Its translation: CASSRRDRGTDTQYF.

The J gene is TRBJ1-6, the V gene TRBV7-8, with D hard to call. The CDR3 runs to 17 residues. V lost 2 bases, J lost 0 bases, and 11 bases lay in between. Germline assignment: CDR1 SGHVS and CDR2 FQNEAQ. CDR3 nucleotides: TGTGCCAGCAGCTTATCGGAGTCGAGCTCCTATAATTCACCCCTCCACTTT. Amino acids: CASSLSESSSYNSPLHF.

This clone showed up just a few times. J is TRBJ1-2 and V is TRBV9; possible D gene TRBD1, 6 bases. This CDR3 has 15 amino acids. Trimming left V 0 bases short and J 8 bases short, with 17 bases between. Per the germline V gene, CDR1 is SGDLS and CDR2 is YYNGEE. CDR3 bases: TGTGCCAGCAGCGTAGTGGAATACAGGGTGGGGGGCTACACCTTC. It codes for CASSVVEYRVGGYTF.

The genes are TRBV5-1 and TRBJ1-2; tentatively, D is TRBD1 (6 bases). The CDR3 has 13 amino acids. Per germline, CDR1 SGHRS and CDR2 YFSETQ. The V end lost 2 bases, the J end lost 7 bases, and 12 bases lay between the germline ends. The CDR3 DNA reads as TGCGCCAGCAGCTTTCCACAGGGTAGTGGCTACACCTTC. This sequence encodes CASSFPQGSGYTF.

This clone occurred a few times. The CDR3 is CASSLSNYGYTF. CDR3 nucleotides: TGTGCCAGCAGCTTATCAAACTATGGCTACACCTTC. This sequence joins TRBV7-8 and TRBJ1-2; D gene uncertain. Germline V CDR1 and CDR2: SGHVS, FQNEAQ. The length of the CDR3 is 12 residues. V lost 2 bases, J lost 2 bases, and 3 bases lay in between.

The chain couples TRBV15 to TRBJ2-5, with D tentatively TRBD1 (6 bases). Germline CDR1 and CDR2: LNHNV and YYDKDF (reference sequence). Trimming took off 2 bases at V and 1 base at J, with 8 bases between the two ends. The CDR3 length is 14 residues. CDR3 sequence: CATSRQGSQETQYF. Here the CDR3 DNA reads TGTGCCACCAGCAGACAGGGGTCCCAAGAGACCCAGTACTTC.

CDR3 residues: CAWRPKYSNQPQHF. As DNA, the CDR3 is TGTGCCTGGAGACCAAAATATAGCAATCAGCCCCAGCATTTT. The J gene is TRBJ1-5, the V gene TRBV30; D not resolved. V lost 3 bases to trimming and J lost 0 bases, with 9 bases between them. The CDR3 is 14 residues long. Germline lookup yields CDR1 GTSNPN and CDR2 SVGIG (reference sequence).

By share, this clone ranks as medium-sized (0.01 to 0.1%). The chain joins TRBV6-4 to TRBJ1-2; possibly TRBD1 for D (5 bases). Germline V gene data show CDR1 as MRHNA and CDR2 as SNTAGT. The CDR3 sequence is 14 residues long. Between the trimmed V and J ends, which lost 6 bases and 2 bases, there was a span of 13 bases. CDR3 in amino acids: CASRTAGGNYGYTF. The DNA for the CDR3 is TGTGCCAGCAGGACCGCGGGGGGGAACTATGGCTACACCTTC.

This chain uses TRBV7-9 with TRBJ1-3; D is unresolved. The V end lost 7 bases, the J end lost 0 bases, and 16 bases lay between the germline ends. The CDR3 covers 16 residues. In germline, CDR1 is SEHNR, CDR2 FQNEAQ (reference sequence). The CDR3 region has the DNA TGTGCCAGCACCCCAGTTAGGTCTAGCTCTGGAAACACCATATATTTT. It codes for CASTPVRSSSGNTIYF. Drawing the rest from reference TRBV7-9 and TRBJ1-3, the complete variable domain is DTGVSQNPRHKITKRGQNVTFRCDPISEHNRLYWYRQTLGQGPEFLTYFQNEAQLEKSRLLSDRFSAERPKGSFSTLEIQRTEQGDSAMYLCASTPVRSSSGNTIYFGEGSWLTVV.

The V call is TRBV5-6, the J call TRBJ2-7; D ambiguous. Germline V lookup: CDR1 SGHDT, CDR2 YYEEEE. CDR3 size: 13 residues. Trimming stripped 1 base from V and 2 bases from J, with 7 bases between. The CDR3 reads CASSLRQAYEQYF. The DNA for the CDR3 is TGTGCCAGCAGCTTGAGGCAAGCCTACGAGCAGTACTTC.

V gene TRBV5-1 combines with J gene TRBJ2-5, with D uncertain. The CDR3 consists of 12 residues. From germline, CDR1 is SGHRS and CDR2 YFSETQ. V was shortened by 0 bases and J by 1 base, with 1 base between the two germline ends. The DNA for the CDR3 is TGCGCCAGCAGCTTGGCCCAAGAGACCCAGTACTTC. It specifies CASSLAQETQYF.

The chain has TRBV4-1 and TRBJ2-7, with TRBD2 identical over 7 bases. The ends lost 0 bases at V and 4 bases at J; junction bases unmatched: 3. The V gene's germline CDR1 is MGHRA and CDR2 YSYEKL. This CDR3 contains 14 residues. CDR3 loop: CASSQDSGSYEQYF. In nucleotides, the CDR3 is TGCGCCAGCAGCCAAGATAGCGGGTCGTACGAGCAGTACTTC.

This clone was picked up one time. The rearrangement links TRBV20-1 to TRBJ2-1, with no clear D. Germline V CDR1 and CDR2: DFQATT, SNEGSKA (reference sequence). The CDR3 is 11 amino acids. The CDR3 nucleotides read TGCAGCCAACAAAGCTACAATGAGCAGTTCTTC. Translating gives CSQQSYNEQFF.

In its sample, this clone ranks as medium-sized (0.01 to 0.1%). The CDR3 here is CASSAMGMGRETQYF. The CDR3 nucleotides read TGTGCCAGCAGCGCGATGGGGATGGGGAGAGAGACCCAGTACTTC. This chain joins TRBV6-1 and TRBJ2-5; the D gene is possibly TRBD2 (5 bases). The CDR3 spans 15 residues. Germline CDR1 and CDR2: MNHNS and SASEGT. Trimming took 6 bases from V and 4 from J, leaving 18 bases between them.

This rearrangement joins TRBV6-4 to TRBJ2-1; 9 positions agree with TRBD1. The trim removed 6 bases at V and 4 bases at J, leaving 4 bases unmatched. From germline, CDR1 is MRHNA and CDR2 SNTAGT. The CDR3 extends over 14 amino acids. CDR3 sequence (DNA): TGTGCCAGCAGCCCGGGACAGGGTTACAATGAGCAGTTCTTC. Its translation is CASSPGQGYNEQFF.

This chain connects TRBV4-2 to TRBJ2-3; 7 bases line up with TRBD2. Germline lookup yields CDR1 LGHNA and CDR2 YNFKEQ. The J segment lost 4 bases and the V segment lost 1 base, leaving 11 bases of the junction unmatched. CDR3 length equals 17 residues. The CDR3 nucleotides read TGTGCCAGCAGCCAAGTGGCCGCCGGGACTATTGCAGATACGCAGTATTTT. It encodes CASSQVAAGTIADTQYF.

This clone was seen a few times. The genes are TRBV4-2 and TRBJ2-7, with D perhaps matching TRBD1 (6 bases). The CDR3 is 14 amino acids. V shed 7 bases and J shed 2 bases, with 15 bases lying between them. The V gene's germline CDR1 is LGHNA and CDR2 YNFKEQ. CDR3: CASNRRQAPYEQYF. The CDR3 DNA reads TGTGCCAGCAATCGTAGACAGGCCCCCTACGAGCAGTACTTC.

This chain joins TRBV5-1 and TRBJ1-3; weak D call: TRBD1 (6 bases). This CDR3 has 15 residues. Trimming cost V 2 bases and J 3 bases, with 12 bases left between them. CDR1 is SGHRS and CDR2 is YFSETQ in the germline V gene. CDR3 in amino acids: CASSLQGLGGNTIYF. The CDR3 DNA reads TGCGCCAGCAGCTTACAGGGTTTAGGTGGAAACACCATATATTTT.

The chain employs TRBV30 and TRBJ1-5, with D uncertain. The CDR3 has 16 residues. Trimming stripped 0 bases from V and 9 bases from J, with 21 bases between. The germline gives CDR1 GTSNPN, CDR2 SVGIG (reference sequence). CDR3 nucleotides: TGTGCCTGGAGTGTATTTTCGGGCGCGGGCAGTGGGCCCCAGCATTTT. This gives the protein CAWSVFSGAGSGPQHF.

This clone was seen once. V usage is TRBV4-2 and J usage is TRBJ2-7; D is undetermined. Trimming pared 4 bases from V and 5 bases from J, leaving 9 bases between. Germline CDR1 and CDR2: LGHNA and YNFKEQ. The CDR3 totals 12 residues. CDR3: CASSPGVNEQYF. The CDR3 region has the DNA TGTGCCAGCAGCCCGGGCGTCAACGAGCAGTACTTC.

In this sample, this clone is medium-sized (0.01 to 0.1%). The chain combines TRBV7-7 with TRBJ2-5; perhaps TRBD1 as D (5 bases). The CDR3 totals 15 residues. In germline, CDR1 is SSHAT, CDR2 FNYEAQ (reference sequence). V lost 5 bases and J lost 3, with 16 bases in between. The CDR3 is CASSPQVGGEETQYF. DNA of the CDR3: TGTGCCAGCAGCCCACAGGTCGGTGGGGAAGAGACCCAGTACTTC.

Only a few counts were recorded for this clone. This chain links TRBV2 with TRBJ2-3; the D gene is possibly TRBD1 (7 bases). The V end was cut by 4 bases, the J end by 3 bases, with 14 bases between. The CDR3 runs 15 residues. From germline, CDR1 is SNHLY and CDR2 FYNNEI. CDR3 protein: CASSVVRGETDTQYF. As DNA, the CDR3 is TGTGCCAGCAGTGTGGTCAGGGGGGAAACAGATACGCAGTATTTT.

This clone was seen a few times. Additional DNA sequences in this sample encode the identical CDR3. The chain uses TRBV7-2 and TRBJ2-3, with D unresolved. Per the germline V gene, CDR1 is SGHTA and CDR2 is FQGNSA. The CDR3 has 12 amino acids. Trimming cost V 3 bases and J 5 bases, with 6 bases left between them. In DNA form, the CDR3 reads TGTGCCAGCAGCTTGAGTGAAGATACGCAGTATTTT. Translation gives CASSLSEDTQYF. Filled out from reference TRBV7-2 and TRBJ2-3, the complete variable domain reads GAGVSQSPSNKVTEKGKDVELRCDPISGHTALYWYRQSLGQGLEFLIYFQGNSAPDKSGLPSDRFSAERTGGSVSTLTIQRTQQEDSAVYLCASSLSEDTQYFGPGTRLTVL.